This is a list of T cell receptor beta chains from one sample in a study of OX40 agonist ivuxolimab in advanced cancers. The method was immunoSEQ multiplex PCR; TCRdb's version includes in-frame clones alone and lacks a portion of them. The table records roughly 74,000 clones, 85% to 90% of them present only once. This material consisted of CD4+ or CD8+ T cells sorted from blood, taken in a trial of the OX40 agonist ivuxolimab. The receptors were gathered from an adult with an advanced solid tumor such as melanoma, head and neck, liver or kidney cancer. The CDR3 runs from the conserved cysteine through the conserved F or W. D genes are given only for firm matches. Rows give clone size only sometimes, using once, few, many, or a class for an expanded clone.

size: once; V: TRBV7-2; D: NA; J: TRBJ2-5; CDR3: CASGRRGRQETQYF; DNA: TGTGCCAGCGGGAGAAGGGGAAGGCAAGAGACCCAGTACTTC
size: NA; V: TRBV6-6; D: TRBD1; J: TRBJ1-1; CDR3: CASRETGGNTEAFF; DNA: TGTGCCAGCAGGGAGACAGGGGGCAACACTGAAGCTTTCTTT
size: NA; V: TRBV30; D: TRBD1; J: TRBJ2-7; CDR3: CAWSGQFEQYF; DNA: TGTGCCTGGTCGGGACAGTTCGAGCAGTACTTC
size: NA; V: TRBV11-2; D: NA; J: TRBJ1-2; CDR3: CASSLHPEAGSGYTF; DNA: TGTGCCAGCAGCCTCCATCCCGAGGCCGGGAGTGGCTACACCTTC
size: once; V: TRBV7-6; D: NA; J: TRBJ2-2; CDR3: CASSLLGRTGELFF; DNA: TGTGCCAGCAGCTTACTGGGACGGACCGGGGAGCTGTTTTTT
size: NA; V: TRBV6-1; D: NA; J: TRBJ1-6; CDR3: CASSDLGSGGSPLHF; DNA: TGTGCCAGCAGTGATTTGGGTTCTGGCGGTTCACCCCTCCACTTT
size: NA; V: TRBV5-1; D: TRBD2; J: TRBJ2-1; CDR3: CASSFLAGGMDEQFF; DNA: TGCGCCAGCAGCTTTCTAGCGGGGGGAATGGATGAGCAGTTCTTC
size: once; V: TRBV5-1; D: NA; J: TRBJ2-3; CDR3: CASKDAGTQYF; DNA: TGCGCCAGCAAGGACGCCGGTACGCAGTATTTT
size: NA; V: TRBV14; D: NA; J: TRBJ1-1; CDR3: CASSLLDTNTEAFF; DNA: TGTGCCAGCAGCCTGTTGGACACGAACACTGAAGCTTTCTTT
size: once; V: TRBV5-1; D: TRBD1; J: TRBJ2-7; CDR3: CASSITGTGDYEQYF; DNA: TGCGCCAGCAGCATAACCGGGACAGGGGACTACGAGCAGTACTTC
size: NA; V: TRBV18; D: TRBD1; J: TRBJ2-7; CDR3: CASSSGTGGYEQYF; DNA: TGTGCCAGCTCCTCCGGGACAGGGGGCTACGAGCAGTACTTC